This passage covers 17 T cell receptor beta chains from one sample sequenced in a study of tumor and adjacent non-tumor tissue in lung cancer. No cell sorting was done before RNA was extracted from the tissue. The library came from three nested PCR rounds adapted from ARM-PCR protocols. TCRdb fed the multiplex PCR reads into MiXCR, producing one record per CDR3 protein. The profile covers fewer than 150,000 distinct CDR3 sequences, with approximately 72% appearing a single time and over 15% taken by the ten largest. The sample consisted of lung tumor tissue. The receptors were sampled from a man in his sixties with small cell lung cancer.

This clonotype was seen repeatedly, ten times or more. The chain couples TRBV12-3 or TRBV12-4 to TRBJ2-7; D is uncertain. The V end was cut by 3 bases, the J end by 2 bases, with 8 bases between. This CDR3 comprises 13 residues. The CDR3 nucleotides are TGTGCCAGCAGTTTTGGGGATACCTACGAGCAGTACGTC. Protein product: CASSFGDTYEQYV.

This chain joins TRBV7-3 and TRBJ2-1; D unresolved. The CDR3 sequence is 15 residues long. Looked up from germline, CDR1 is SGHTA and CDR2 is FQGTGA. Trimming took 5 bases from V and 1 from J, leaving 12 bases between them. The CDR3 is CASSDASGSYNEQFF. The DNA for the CDR3 is TGTGCCAGCAGCGACGCTTCAGGATCCTACAATGAGCAGTTCTTC.

In regard to this clonotype: Because it lacks the conserved phenylalanine or tryptophan at the end, this CDR3 is likely a read error. V usage is TRBV6-6 and J usage is TRBJ2-2; 14 bases align to TRBD2. CDR1 and CDR2 from the germline V gene are MNHNY and SVGAGI (reference sequence). This CDR3 has 16 amino acids. DNA for the CDR3: TGTGTCACCTCCATCGGACTAGCGGGAGGAACCGGGGAGCTGTTTTCT. Encoded protein: CVTSIGLAGGTGELFS.

As for this clonotype: The final CDR3 position lacks the conserved phenylalanine or tryptophan, pointing to a likely read error. The chain is built from TRBV7-2 and TRBJ2-1, with 9 bases fitting TRBD2. V was clipped by 4 bases and J by 7 bases; unmatched bases: 2. Germline-derived CDR1 and CDR2 are SGHTA and FQGNSA. The CDR3 length is 13 residues. CDR3 in DNA: TGTGCCAGCAGCTGTACTAGCGGGAATGAGCAGTTCCTC. Amino acid sequence: CASSCTSGNEQFL.

V gene TRBV4-1 combines with J gene TRBJ2-6; D not certain. The CDR3 runs 17 residues. With 0 bases removed from V and 1 base from J, the gap between germline ends came to 10 bases. CDR1 and CDR2 from the germline V gene are MGHRA and YSYEKL. CDR3 loop: CASSQEGFGSGANVLTF. CDR3 nucleotides: TGCGCCAGCAGCCAAGAGGGGTTTGGATCTGGGGCCAACGTCCTGACTTTC.

The chain joins TRBV5-1 to TRBJ2-3, with 7 bases identical to TRBD2. The CDR3 has 11 amino acids. CDR1 and CDR2 (germline): SGHRS, YFSETQ. V dropped 4 bases and J dropped 14; count of bases not matched to a gene: 7. CDR3 sequence: CASSPGLEPYF. The CDR3 region has the DNA TGCGCCAGCAGCCCAGGACTAGAACCGTATTTT.

This clonotype was detected a few times. V and J are TRBV5-4 and TRBJ1-1, with a weak D call TRBD1 (6 bases). Trimming stripped 4 bases from V and 1 base from J, with 8 bases between. Germline-derived CDR1 and CDR2 are SGHNT and YYREEE (reference sequence). This CDR3 is 13 amino acids long. CDR3 loop: CASSQDRNTEAFF. CDR3 DNA: TGTGCCAGCAGCCAGGACAGGAACACTGAAGCTTTCTTT.

This clonotype is medium-sized (0.01 to 0.1%). The genes are TRBV29-1 and TRBJ2-6; D unresolved. This CDR3 region has 12 residues. Trimming stripped 4 bases from V and 5 bases from J, with 6 bases between. Germline V gives CDR1 SQVTM, CDR2 ANQGSEA. CDR3: CSVGPRANVLTF. CDR3 bases: TGCAGCGTTGGTCCTCGGGCCAACGTCCTGACTTTC.

To note about this clonotype: Its ends do not fully match the called genes, so a read error is possible. The chain couples TRBV6-5 to TRBJ1-5, with TRBD1 identical over 8 bases. Germline V gene sequence: CDR1 MNHEY, CDR2 SVGAGI. This CDR3 is 15 amino acids long. The CDR3 protein is CASSSWTGFNQPQHF. The DNA of the CDR3 is TGTGCCAGCAGTTCCTGGACAGGGTTCAATCAGCCCCAACATTTT.

The table lists this clonotype with many counts. V usage is TRBV5-1 and J usage is TRBJ2-5; no definite D call. The CDR3 has 11 amino acids. Per germline, CDR1 SGHRS and CDR2 YFSETQ. V was trimmed by 2 bases and J by 1 base, leaving 0 bases between them. CDR3 DNA: TGCGCCAGCAGCTTCCAAGAGACCCAGTACTTC. It is translated as CASSFQETQYF.

This clonotype was found many times. The chain joins TRBV4-1 to TRBJ2-1; 15 bases match TRBD2. V shed 4 bases and J 12 bases; nucleotides not matched to a gene: 4. This CDR3 is built from 14 residues. CDR1 and CDR2 from the germline V gene are MGHRA and YSYEKL. CDR3 sequence (DNA): TGCGCCAGCAGCCCTCGGACTAGCGGGAGGGGGCAGTTCTTC. Translation: CASSPRTSGRGQFF.

The chain has TRBV19 and TRBJ1-5; D is possibly TRBD1 (5 bases). Germline V CDR1 and CDR2: LNHDA, SQIVND (reference sequence). Trimming pared 9 bases from V and 5 bases from J, leaving 20 bases between. CDR3 length: 15 residues. For the CDR3, the DNA is TGTGCCAGCTCTTTCTCAGGGAGGTGGGATCAGCCCCAGCATTTT. Translated: CASSFSGRWDQPQHF.

The genes are TRBV20-1 and TRBJ2-5; D possibly corresponds to TRBD1 (6 bases). V was pared by 2 bases and J by 4 bases, with 17 bases between. CDR1 DFQATT and CDR2 SNEGSKA come from the germline V gene (reference sequence). This CDR3 spans 15 amino acids. In DNA, the CDR3 is TGCAGTGCTAGAATCCTCCAGGGGATAGGAGAGACCCAGTACTTC. Its translation is CSARILQGIGETQYF.

Concerning this clonotype: This may come from a read error, since a much larger clone is one base off. The rearrangement uses TRBV20-1 and TRBJ2-7, with 7 positions matching TRBD2. CDR1 is DFQATT, CDR2 SNEGSKA, per germline (reference sequence). The CDR3 is made up of 15 amino acids. The CDR3 DNA is TGCAGTACTAGCAGGGCGGAAGCGGGACGATACGAGCAGTACTTC. Its protein product is CSTSRAEAGRYEQYF.

V usage is TRBV11-1 and J usage is TRBJ2-3; possibly TRBD1 or TRBD2 for D (6 bases each). This CDR3 spans 13 amino acids. V lost 8 bases, J lost 13 bases, and 22 bases lay in between. Germline CDR1 and CDR2: SGHAT and FQDESV (reference sequence). CDR3 sequence reads: CASSFSGDLVKYF. Here the CDR3 DNA reads TGTGCCAGCTCTTTCTCAGGGGACTTGGTCAAGTATTTT.

Comment on this clonotype: This could be a read error, since a much larger clone is one nucleotide away. The V and J genes are TRBV20-1 and TRBJ2-1; possible D gene TRBD2, 6 bases. Germline V lookup: CDR1 DFQATT, CDR2 SNEGSKA (reference sequence). V was trimmed by 4 bases and J by 7 bases, leaving 23 bases between them. CDR3 length: 16 residues. The CDR3 protein is CSAISRIGPGRNEQFF. CDR3 nucleotides: TGCAGTGCTATTTCTCGCATCGGGCCGGGGAGGAATGAGCAGTTCTTC.

Comment on this clonotype: At one end, the junction sequence differs from germline, possibly due to a read error. The rearrangement links TRBV4-2 to TRBJ2-6, with D maybe TRBD2 (5 bases). Germline V gene sequence: CDR1 LGHNA, CDR2 YNFKEQ. This CDR3 is 17 amino acids long. The CDR3 nucleotides read TGCGCCAGCAGCCAAGAGGGTACGGCCACTGGGCCCAACATCCTGACTTTC. Its translation is CASSQEGTATGPNILTF.